This TCR beta chain was found in a study of a mutant IDH1 vaccine in newly diagnosed glioma. The CDR3 runs to 15 residues. The V end was cut by 1 base, the J end by 0 bases, with 7 bases between. Germline CDR1 reads SGHKS; CDR2 reads YYEKEE (reference sequence). To note about this clone: The antigen is not known.

Data came from immunoSEQ multiplex PCR; TCRdb stores just in-frame clones and leaves some out. The sample yields around 44,000 clones, 65% to 85% seen once. Time point specified: week 35, safety follow-up. Vaccination used 300 ug of mutant IDH1 20-mer peptide per dose, with topical imiquimod. Material: PBMCs, obtained from a glioma patient whose treatment included an IDH1 peptide vaccine. This sequence originates from a middle-aged man with glioma. The chain carries TRBV5-5 and TRBJ1-4; no reliable D call. CDR3 DNA: TGTGCCAGCAGCTTGTCGGCAACAACTAATGAAAAACTGTTTTTT. This codes for CASSLSATTNEKLFF.